These 9 T cell receptor beta chains share one sample of origin, sequenced in a study of OX40 agonist ivuxolimab in advanced cancers. Library prep was done by the immunoSEQ multiplex PCR assay. Here the immuneACCESS table is served through TCRdb, limited to in-frame sequences with V and J called. Missing clones are a known gap in these copies; in checked studies unresolved V genes cover under half, and the rest lacks a known reason. In all, the sample holds 37,000 or so clones, and 86% of those were seen once. The ten most abundant clones make up roughly 2.3% of the sample. Sample: CD4+ or CD8+ T cells sorted from blood, taken in a trial of the OX40 agonist ivuxolimab. Source of these receptors: an adult with an advanced solid tumor such as melanoma, head and neck, liver or kidney cancer.

Notes on this clone: Germline is not matched at one junction end, which may reflect a read error. This chain links TRBV7-7 with TRBJ2-1; D is perhaps TRBD1 or TRBD2 (6 bases each). The CDR3 runs to 13 residues. Germline V gene sequence: CDR1 SSHAT, CDR2 FNYEAQ (reference sequence). The CDR3 loop reads CASSLGGGGEQFF. As DNA, the CDR3 is TGTGCTAGCAGCTTAGGAGGGGGTGGTGAGCAGTTCTTC.

CDR3 amino acids: CASSLEGRAGAEQYF. In DNA, the CDR3 is TGCGCCAGCAGCTTGGAGGGTCGGGCAGGGGCCGAGCAGTACTTC. J is TRBJ2-7 and V is TRBV5-1; D possibly corresponds to TRBD1 (6 bases). Germline CDR1 is SGHRS and CDR2 is YFSETQ. The germline V and J ends were trimmed by 0 bases and 6 bases, with 16 bases remaining between them. The CDR3 covers 15 residues.

In its sample, this clone was seen once. This chain joins TRBV25-1 and TRBJ2-1, with D possibly matching TRBD2 (5 bases). V lost 3 bases, J lost 5 bases, and 14 bases lay in between. The CDR3 totals 15 residues. Germline V lookup: CDR1 MGHDK, CDR2 SYGVNS. The CDR3 sequence: CASSDPRVGDNEQFF. CDR3 DNA: TGTGCCAGCAGTGACCCTCGGGTGGGAGACAATGAGCAGTTCTTC.

As concerns this clone: The junction shows a germline mismatch at one end, possibly a read error. The V and J genes are TRBV6-5 and TRBJ2-7; D not certain. From germline, CDR1 is MNHEY and CDR2 SVGAGI. There are 13 residues in the CDR3. CDR3 sequence: CASSQNAPSERYF. CDR3 DNA: TGTGCCAGCAGCCAGAACGCACCCTCCGAGCGGTACTTC.

V and J are TRBV6-1 and TRBJ1-5; TRBD1 matches 8 bases. This CDR3 is 16 amino acids long. Germline CDR1 is MNHNS and CDR2 is SASEGT. The V gene end was trimmed by 0 bases and the J gene end by 2 bases; junction bases not matched to a gene: 3. CDR3 nucleotide sequence: TGTGCCAGCAGTGAAGCAAGGGGACAGGGCAATCAGCCCCAGCATTTT. Its protein is CASSEARGQGNQPQHF.

This clone was detected once. J is TRBJ2-2 and V is TRBV5-6; 9 nucleotides match TRBD1. The germline gives CDR1 SGHDT, CDR2 YYEEEE. CDR3 size: 16 residues. The trim removed 3 bases at V and 7 bases at J, leaving 10 bases unmatched. The CDR3 loop reads CASSWGDRAPGGELFF. The CDR3 nucleotides are TGTGCCAGCAGCTGGGGGGACAGGGCCCCCGGCGGGGAGCTGTTTTTT. Combining the CDR3 with reference TRBV5-6 and TRBJ2-2 gives the whole variable domain DAGVTQSPTHLIKTRGQQVTLRCSPKSGHDTVSWYQQALGQGPQFIFQYYEEEERQRGNFPDRFSGHQFPNYSSELNVNALLLGDSALYLCASSWGDRAPGGELFFGEGSRLTVL.

This clone was recorded once. The rearrangement links TRBV5-1 to TRBJ1-1; D may be TRBD1 (6 bases). Germline values: CDR1 SGHRS, CDR2 YFSETQ. CDR3 length: 15 amino acids. Trimming removed 0 bases from V and 3 bases from J, with 12 bases in between. Here the CDR3 DNA reads TGCGCCAGCAGCTTGGCTGGGACACCTGACACTGAAGCTTTCTTT. Residues: CASSLAGTPDTEAFF. Together with reference TRBV5-1 and TRBJ1-1, the CDR3 gives the full variable domain: KAGVTQTPRYLIKTRGQQVTLSCSPISGHRSVSWYQQTPGQGLQFLFEYFSETQRNKGNFPGRFSGRQFSNSRSEMNVSTLELGDSALYLCASSLAGTPDTEAFFGQGTRLTVV.

The chain carries TRBV30 and TRBJ2-1, with a weak D call TRBD2 (6 bases). The CDR3 is made up of 17 amino acids. In germline, CDR1 is GTSNPN, CDR2 SVGIG (reference sequence). Trimming took off 0 bases at V and 5 bases at J, with 20 bases between the two ends. The CDR3 sequence is CAWSVKALGTSHNEQFF. In DNA form, the CDR3 reads TGTGCCTGGAGTGTGAAGGCCCTCGGGACTTCACACAATGAGCAGTTCTTC.

V is TRBV9 and J is TRBJ2-2; 10 bases match TRBD1. J lost 4 bases, V lost 5 bases, and 5 bases had no gene match. This CDR3 has 15 amino acids. Germline V gene data show CDR1 as SGDLS and CDR2 as YYNGEE. CDR3 sequence (DNA): TGTGCCAGCAGGAGGGGGACAGGGGCCACCGGGGAGCTGTTTTTT. Its translation: CASRRGTGATGELFF.